This T cell receptor (beta chain) was recovered during a study of human T cells and chemical hapten exposure. This clonotype has a count of ten or more. An end of the junction differs from the germline gene, which may be a read error. The sample's time point: pre-sensitization, week 0. Treatment defined: therapeutic diphenylcyclopropenone sensitization with weekly scalp DPC. Individual cDNA molecules received unique molecular identifiers in the library. TCRdb re-called the RACE reads through MiXCR, storing one row per CDR3 protein. The profile shows approximately 180,000 distinct CDR3 sequences, approximately 31% of them singletons. The CDR3 consists of 13 residues. The germline gives CDR1 SGHRS, CDR2 YFSETQ.

The sequence came from a woman in her 30s with alopecia areata. Some clones in this sample may be carry-over from other donors' samples. Sequences were derived from whole blood, sampled in connection with sensitization to the hapten diphenylcyclopropenone (DPC). V usage is TRBV5-1 and J usage is TRBJ1-1; a weak D match, TRBD1 (6 bases). CDR3 sequence: CASSLQGNTEAFF. The DNA for the CDR3 is TGTGCCAGCAGCCTACAGGGGAACACTGAAGCTTTCTTT.